This T cell receptor (beta chain) derives from a study of control samples from healthy donors and cancer patients. This clone was found a few times. Sequencing used immunoSEQ multiplex PCR; TCRdb keeps in-frame clones, though not all of them. The table has more than 65,000 clones, around 90% seen once; the top ten hold about 1.9%. The receptor was isolated from a woman aged 60 to 75 with head and neck cancer. Sample: PBMCs.

CDR3 amino acids: CASSLRGGGETQYF. CDR3 sequence (DNA): TGTGCCAGCAGCTTAAGGGGAGGGGGAGAGACCCAGTACTTC. The rearrangement uses TRBV7-2 and TRBJ2-5; D may be TRBD2 (7 bases). Trimming removed 2 bases at V and 4 bases at J, with 11 bases between. Looked up from germline, CDR1 is SGHTA and CDR2 is FQGNSA. CDR3 size: 14 residues.